This T cell receptor beta chain is drawn from a study of Graves' ophthalmopathy and Graves' hyperthyroidism. This clonotype showed up many times. RNA transcripts served as template for amplifying TCR beta CDR3 sequences. First-round RT-PCR used HTBI primers; second-round multiplex PCR followed. Each CDR3 protein gets one entry after TCRdb re-called the multiplex PCR reads with MiXCR. The repertoire consists of around 1.1 million distinct CDR3 sequences, with about 35% occurring once and the leading ten covering approximately 10%. Trimming left V 4 bases short and J 0 bases short, with 10 bases between. Germline V gives CDR1 SEHNR, CDR2 FQNEAQ (reference sequence). The CDR3 is made up of 15 amino acids.

The chain links TRBV7-9 to TRBJ1-3; a possible D gene is TRBD1 (6 bases). This clonotype was obtained from an adult man with Graves' hyperthyroidism. Sequencing was done on a sample of peripheral blood or thyroid tissue (not recorded which). CDR3 residues: CASSSDRNSGNTIYF. In DNA form, the CDR3 reads TGTGCCAGCAGCTCCGACAGGAACTCTGGAAACACCATATATTTT.